This T cell receptor (beta chain) is from a study of cytomegalovirus exposure and HLA in healthy donors. CDR1 is KGHSH, CDR2 LQKENI, per germline. This CDR3 is 13 amino acids long. J was trimmed by 6 bases and V by 5 bases; bases with no gene match: 3. The primer mix had 60 Vbeta and 13 Jbeta primers. Clones were sequenced by immunoSEQ multiplex PCR, and TCRdb holds only the in-frame ones, with some missing. The sample holds over 100,000 clones, around 73% seen once. Study-wide results and caveats: Association with HLA alleles at 0.05 false discovery rate was found for 16,951 TCR beta sequences in a later analysis. In a later analysis, TCR beta V- and J-gene trimming showed a link to a missense DCLRE1C variant.

Of note for this clone: Its specificity is unknown.

The clonotype was recovered from a man aged 35 to 55 in good health and CMV-seronegative. The chain employs TRBV18 and TRBJ1-2, with 10 positions matching TRBD1. Sequencing was done on a sample of PBMCs. The CDR3 here is CASSYGTGDGYTF. The CDR3 region has the DNA TGTGCCAGCTCATATGGGACAGGGGATGGCTACACCTTC.